This T cell receptor (beta chain) was sequenced during a study of CD8+ T cells in alopecia areata. The germline V and J ends were trimmed by 6 bases and 2 bases, with 6 bases remaining between them. Germline V CDR1 and CDR2: ENHRY, SYGVKD. The CDR3 covers 12 residues. Treatment noted: oral pan-JAK inhibitor, 5-10 mg twice daily. cDNA reverse transcribed from extracted RNA served as the sequencing template. Libraries were prepared by immunoSEQ multiplex PCR; TCRdb keeps only in-frame clonotypes and omits some of them. The sample consists of fewer than 110,000 clones, 84% of them appearing once. This chain uses TRBV10-3 with TRBJ2-3, with D possibly being TRBD1 (6 bases). The clonotype comes from a human donor with alopecia areata. Sequencing was performed on CD8+ T cells sorted from blood, taken at week 24, from a patient treated with tofacitinib. The CDR3: CAIRGATDTQYF. The CDR3 nucleotides read TGTGCCATCAGGGGGGCCACAGATACGCAGTATTTT.